Listed below are T cell receptor beta chains from one sample, sequenced in a study of blood T cell repertoires in COVID-19. Clones were sequenced by immunoSEQ multiplex PCR, and TCRdb holds only the in-frame ones, with some missing. The sample lists tens of thousands of clones; about 80% were seen once. Sequenced: peripheral blood. The receptors here all came from a human donor in a cohort sampled during active COVID-19. The CDR3 runs from the conserved cysteine through the conserved F or W. A D gene is named only where the DNA matches it firmly. Expanded clones are given a class, and other clones once, few, many or no size at all.

CASSQVRGEFDEQYF	TGCGCCAGCAGCCAAGTCCGGGGGGAGTTCGATGAGCAGTACTTC	TRBV4-1	TRBJ2-7	NA	TRBD2
CSAAGAGYNEQFF	TGCAGCGCCGCGGGAGCAGGGTACAATGAGCAGTTCTTC	TRBV29-1	TRBJ2-1	few	TRBD2
CASSAAGTSGRRPGETQYF	TGTGCCAGCAGTGCGGCCGGGACTAGCGGGAGGCGTCCCGGAGAGACCCAGTACTTC	TRBV6-1	TRBJ2-5	NA	TRBD2
CSAEWRGNGYTF	TGCAGCGCCGAGTGGAGGGGAAATGGCTACACCTTC	TRBV29-1	TRBJ1-2	NA	NA
CASSATGGRDTQYF	TGTGCCAGCAGTGCAACGGGGGGAAGAGATACGCAGTATTTT	TRBV6-4	TRBJ2-3	once	TRBD2
CASIMDRVNEQFF	TGTGCCAGCATTATGGACAGGGTCAATGAGCAGTTCTTC	TRBV12-3/TRBV12-4	TRBJ2-1	few	TRBD1
CASSGTSGNEQYF	TGTGCCAGTAGTGGGACTAGCGGGAACGAGCAGTACTTC	TRBV19	TRBJ2-7	once	TRBD2
CASSPGQEIYTDTQYF	TGTGCCAGCAGCCCCGGACAGGAGATTTACACAGATACGCAGTATTTT	TRBV5-6	TRBJ2-3	NA	TRBD1
CASSFLSGGDNSPLHF	TGTGCCAGCAGCTTTTTGTCAGGGGGCGATAATTCACCCCTCCACTTT	TRBV7-9	TRBJ1-6	NA	TRBD1
CASSPAGTGVHEQYF	TGTGCCAGCTCGCCAGCCGGGACAGGGGTCCACGAGCAGTACTTC	TRBV18	TRBJ2-7	NA	TRBD1
CASSLPTSGSSYNEQFF	TGTGCCAGCAGCTTACCAACTAGCGGGAGCTCCTACAATGAGCAGTTCTTC	TRBV7-9	TRBJ2-1	NA	TRBD2
CASSKRQGVIPLQPQHF	TGTGCCAGTAGTAAAAGACAGGGGGTAATTCCGTTGCAGCCCCAGCATTTT	TRBV19	TRBJ1-5	NA	TRBD1
CASSPTGPTYEQYF	TGTGCCAGCAGCCCGACAGGGCCAACCTACGAGCAGTACTTC	TRBV9	TRBJ2-7	few	TRBD1
CASIPEGADYEQYF	TGTGCCAGTATCCCGGAGGGGGCCGACTACGAGCAGTACTTC	TRBV19	TRBJ2-7	NA	NA
CASSLVRDRGFF	TGTGCCAGCAGCTTAGTAAGAGACAGGGGCTTCTTT	TRBV7-8	TRBJ1-1	NA	TRBD1
CASSQDQGFGANVLTF	TGTGCCAGCAGCCAAGATCAGGGCTTTGGGGCCAACGTCCTGACTTTC	TRBV4-2	TRBJ2-6	NA	NA
CASSQDRAGREKLFF	TGCGCCAGCAGCCAAGATCGGGCAGGGCGAGAAAAACTGTTTTTT	TRBV4-1	TRBJ1-4	NA	NA
CASSHQGSYGYTF	TGTGCCAGCAGCCACCAGGGATCCTATGGCTACACCTTC	TRBV6-4	TRBJ1-2	NA	NA
CATTDSSYEAFF	TGTGCCACCACCGACTCGTCTTACGAAGCTTTCTTT	TRBV6-5	TRBJ1-1	NA	NA
CATGNRAYEQYF	TGTGCCACCGGGAATAGGGCCTACGAGCAGTACTTC	TRBV7-9	TRBJ2-7	NA	NA